A single sample gave rise to the 14 T cell receptor beta chains below, sequenced in a study of blood T cell repertoires in COVID-19. Only in-frame clones appear in the TCRdb table, and some are missing; sequencing was by immunoSEQ multiplex PCR. The sample contains around 150,000 clones, roughly 84% of which appear only once. The sample was peripheral blood. These receptors came from a man in his thirties or forties with COVID-19, enrolled during active disease.

The rearrangement joins TRBV6-5 to TRBJ1-1, with D unclear. Trimming stripped 6 bases from V and 2 bases from J, with 4 bases between. Per germline, CDR1 MNHEY and CDR2 SVGAGI. CDR3 length equals 11 residues. The DNA for the CDR3 is TGTGCCAGCAGAGCCAACACTGAAGCTTTCTTT. Its protein is CASRANTEAFF.

The rearrangement links TRBV4-3 to TRBJ1-6; the D gene is possibly TRBD1 (6 bases). Germline CDR1 LGHNA, CDR2 YSLEER. The CDR3 consists of 16 residues. Trimming took off 0 bases at V and 7 bases at J, with 13 bases between the two ends. The CDR3 protein is CASSQDPGQGNSPLHF. The CDR3 nucleotides are TGCGCCAGCAGCCAAGATCCGGGGCAGGGGAATTCACCCCTCCACTTT.

This clone was observed once. The chain employs TRBV13 and TRBJ1-2; D call uncertain. CDR3 size: 13 residues. The germline V gene has CDR1 PRHDT and CDR2 FYEKMQ (reference sequence). Trimming shortened V by 5 bases and J by 6 bases, and 13 bases separated the two germline ends. The CDR3 region is CASSVRAGDGYTF. The DNA of the CDR3 is TGTGCCAGCAGCGTAAGGGCCGGGGATGGCTACACCTTC. Filled out from reference TRBV13 and TRBJ1-2, the complete variable domain reads AAGVIQSPRHLIKEKRETATLKCYPIPRHDTVYWYQQGPGQDPQFLISFYEKMQSDKGSIPDRFSAQQFSDYHSELNMSSLELGDSALYFCASSVRAGDGYTFGSGTRLTVV.

This clone was recorded only once. This chain joins TRBV28 and TRBJ2-3; 9 bases are shared with TRBD2. V was clipped by 2 bases and J by 10 bases; unmatched bases: 7. From germline, CDR1 is MDHEN and CDR2 SYDVKM. This CDR3 region has 14 residues. DNA of the CDR3: TGTGCCAGCAGTTTAGCGGGAGGGCCCCCCGCGCAGTATTTT. Amino acid sequence: CASSLAGGPPAQYF.

The chain joins TRBV7-9 to TRBJ2-7; D perhaps matches TRBD1 (5 bases). This CDR3 is built from 15 residues. Germline lookup yields CDR1 SEHNR and CDR2 FQNEAQ (reference sequence). V dropped 1 base and J dropped 6 bases, with 16 bases sitting between them. The chain's CDR3 is CASSLEGQGVPEQYF. CDR3 DNA sequence: TGTGCCAGCAGCTTAGAGGGGCAAGGAGTACCCGAGCAGTACTTC.

The genes are TRBV27 and TRBJ2-1; D gene ambiguous. Between the trimmed V and J ends, which lost 5 bases and 0 bases, there was a span of 14 bases. Per germline, CDR1 MNHEY and CDR2 SMNVEV (reference sequence). There are 16 residues in the CDR3. The CDR3 coding sequence is TGTGCCAGCAGTCGGCTAGGTAAGAGCTCCTACAATGAGCAGTTCTTC. Amino acid sequence: CASSRLGKSSYNEQFF.

The sample holds a few counts of this clone. The chain joins TRBV5-4 to TRBJ2-7, with a possible D match to TRBD2 (6 bases). Deletions cut 4 bases from V and 0 bases from J, with 17 bases between. Germline assignment: CDR1 SGHNT and CDR2 YYREEE (reference sequence). The CDR3 runs to 16 residues. DNA for the CDR3: TGTGCCAGCAGCCGGGGGACGGAATCGACCTCCTACGAGCAGTACTTC. Protein product: CASSRGTESTSYEQYF.

The CDR3 region has the DNA TGTGCCAGCAGTGGAGATTTGACTAGCGGGAGAAAAAATGAGCAGTTCTTC. As protein: CASSGDLTSGRKNEQFF. The J gene is TRBJ2-1, the V gene TRBV25-1; 12 positions match TRBD2. The length of the CDR3 is 17 residues. With 4 bases clipped from V and 7 bases from J, the junction kept 11 bases outside the gene matches. CDR1 is MGHDK, CDR2 SYGVNS, per germline.

CDR3 sequence (DNA): TGTGCCAGCAGCATTACCCGGGACAGGTCCTACGAGCAGTACTTC. Encoded protein: CASSITRDRSYEQYF. The genes are TRBV11-2 and TRBJ2-7; 8 nucleotides align to TRBD1. The V gene's germline CDR1 is SGHAT and CDR2 FQNNGV. The CDR3 runs 15 residues. After removal of 5 bases from V and 1 base from J, the junction contained 7 bases not matched to a gene.

The genes are TRBV30 and TRBJ2-4, with D tentatively TRBD2 (6 bases). Trimming took off 5 bases at V and 13 bases at J, with 15 bases between the two ends. The CDR3 loop spans 11 amino acids. CDR1 GTSNPN and CDR2 SVGIG come from the germline V gene (reference sequence). CDR3: CAWGRTGGQYF. In DNA form, the CDR3 reads TGTGCCTGGGGGAGGACTGGGGGGCAGTACTTC.

V and J are TRBV2 and TRBJ2-1, with 8 bases lining up with TRBD2. The CDR3 contains 15 residues. V lost 4 bases and J lost 4; bases outside the gene matches: 6. Germline lookup yields CDR1 SNHLY and CDR2 FYNNEI. The CDR3 sequence: CASSVGTSGYNEQFF. Written as DNA, the CDR3 is TGTGCCAGCAGTGTCGGAACTAGCGGATACAATGAGCAGTTCTTC.

V gene TRBV5-8 combines with J gene TRBJ2-2, with 7 bases lining up with TRBD1. In germline, CDR1 is SGHTS, CDR2 YDEGEE. The CDR3 has 14 amino acids. The V gene end was trimmed by 5 bases and the J gene end by 7 bases; junction bases not matched to a gene: 8. CDR3: CASRNRGRHGELFF. The CDR3 coding sequence is TGTGCCAGCAGGAACAGGGGAAGGCACGGGGAGCTGTTTTTT. Drawing the rest from reference TRBV5-8 and TRBJ2-2, the complete variable domain is EAGVTQSPTHLIKTRGQQATLRCSPISGHTSVYWYQQALGLGLQFLLWYDEGEERNRGNFPPRFSGRQFPNYSSELNVNALELEDSALYLCASRNRGRHGELFFGEGSRLTVL.

This chain links TRBV15 with TRBJ1-1; D is uncertain. Trimming pared 1 base from V and 0 bases from J, leaving 15 bases between. This CDR3 contains 17 residues. From germline, CDR1 is LNHNV and CDR2 YYDKDF (reference sequence). CDR3: CATSRGTSGSLNTEAFF. CDR3 sequence (DNA): TGTGCCACCAGCAGAGGGACTTCGGGATCCTTGAACACTGAAGCTTTCTTT.

The rearrangement uses TRBV10-1 and TRBJ2-7, with 13 positions matching TRBD2. The CDR3 length is 15 residues. V trimming: 9 bases; J trimming: 5 bases; junction bases outside the gene matches: 10. Germline V gene data show CDR1 as WNHNN and CDR2 as SYGVQD (reference sequence). The CDR3 here is CASSQLAGGIHEQYF. The CDR3 DNA sequence: TGCGCCAGTTCCCAACTAGCGGGAGGGATCCACGAGCAGTACTTC.